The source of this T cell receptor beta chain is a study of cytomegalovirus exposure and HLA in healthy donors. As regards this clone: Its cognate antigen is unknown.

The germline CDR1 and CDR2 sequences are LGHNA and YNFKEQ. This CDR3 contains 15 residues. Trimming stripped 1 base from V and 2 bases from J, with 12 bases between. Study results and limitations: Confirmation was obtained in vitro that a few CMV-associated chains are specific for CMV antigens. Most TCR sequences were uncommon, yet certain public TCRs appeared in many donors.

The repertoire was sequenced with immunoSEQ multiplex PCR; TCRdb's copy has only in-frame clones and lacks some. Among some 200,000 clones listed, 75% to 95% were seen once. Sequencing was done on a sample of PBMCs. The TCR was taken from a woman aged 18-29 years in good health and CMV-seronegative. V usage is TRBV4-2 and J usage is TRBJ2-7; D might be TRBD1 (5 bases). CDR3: CASSQGRTPTYEQYF. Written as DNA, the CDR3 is TGTGCCAGCAGCCAAGGCCGGACACCCACCTACGAGCAGTACTTC.